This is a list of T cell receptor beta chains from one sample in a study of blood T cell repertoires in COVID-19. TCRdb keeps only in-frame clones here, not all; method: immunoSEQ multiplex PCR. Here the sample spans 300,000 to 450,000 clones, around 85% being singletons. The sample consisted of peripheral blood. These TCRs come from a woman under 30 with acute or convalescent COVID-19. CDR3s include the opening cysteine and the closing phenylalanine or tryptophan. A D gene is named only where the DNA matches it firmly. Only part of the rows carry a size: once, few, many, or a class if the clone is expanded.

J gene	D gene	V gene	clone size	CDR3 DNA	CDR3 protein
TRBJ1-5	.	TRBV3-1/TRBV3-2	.	TGTGCCAGCAGCCAGTCGTCTCAGCCCCAGCATTTT	CASSQSSQPQHF
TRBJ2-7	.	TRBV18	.	TGTGCCAGCTCACCGGCGACAGGCCTTGGAGAGCAGTACTTC	CASSPATGLGEQYF
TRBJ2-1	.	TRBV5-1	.	TGCGCCACCAGCTGGGGCCGGGAGAGCAATGAGCAGTTCTTC	CATSWGRESNEQFF
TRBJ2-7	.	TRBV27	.	TGTGCCAGCAGTCCCCCGGGGTTCTTTGACATCGTTGGTTACGAGCAGTACTTC	CASSPPGFFDIVGYEQYF
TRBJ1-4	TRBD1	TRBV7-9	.	TGTGCCAGCAGCTCATCGTCGACAGGGGGCACGGTAGCTAATGAAAAACTGTTTTTT	CASSSSSTGGTVANEKLFF
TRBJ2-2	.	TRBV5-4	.	TGTGCCAGCAGCCGGTGGACCCAGGGCACCGGGGAGCTGTTTTTT	CASSRWTQGTGELFF
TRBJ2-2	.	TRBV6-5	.	TGTGCCAGCTCTAGGGGCGGGGAGCTGTTTTTT	CASSRGGELFF
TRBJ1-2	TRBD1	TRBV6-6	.	TGTGCCAGCCGAAAGGGACAGGGGGCTGACTATGGCTACACCTTC	CASRKGQGADYGYTF
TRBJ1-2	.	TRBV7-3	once	TGTGCCAGCAGCTTAACCAGGGGTGACTATGGCTACACCTTC	CASSLTRGDYGYTF
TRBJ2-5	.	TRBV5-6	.	TGTGCCAGCAGCTTGGCCAGGCAAGAGACCCAGTACTTC	CASSLARQETQYF
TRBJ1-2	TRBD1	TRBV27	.	TGTGCCAGCAGTTTATCCTACCGACAGGGGGCGCAAGGCTACACCTTC	CASSLSYRQGAQGYTF
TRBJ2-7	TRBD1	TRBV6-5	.	TGTGCCAGCAGTTCCCCCCGGGACAGGGGGCATCTCGAGCAGTACTTC	CASSSPRDRGHLEQYF
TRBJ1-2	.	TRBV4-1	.	TGCGCCAGCAGCCCAAGTCCAGGGGTGTATGGCTACACCTTC	CASSPSPGVYGYTF
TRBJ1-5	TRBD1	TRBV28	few	TGTGCCAGCATCGTGACAGGGAATCAGCCCCAGCATTTT	CASIVTGNQPQHF
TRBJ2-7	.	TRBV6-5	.	TGTGCCAGCAGTTTACGGGGTCACCCCTCCTACGAGCAGTACTTC	CASSLRGHPSYEQYF
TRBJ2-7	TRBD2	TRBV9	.	TGTGCCAGCAGCGGGGCTAGCGGGAGCTCCTACGAGCAGTACTTC	CASSGASGSSYEQYF
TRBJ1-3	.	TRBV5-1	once	TGCGCCAGCAGCTCCGGGGGATCGCTTGGAAACACCATATATTTT	CASSSGGSLGNTIYF
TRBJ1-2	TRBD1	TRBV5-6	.	TGTGCCAGCAGCTTGGGACGACAGGGGGCGAATGGCTACACCTTC	CASSLGRQGANGYTF
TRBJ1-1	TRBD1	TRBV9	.	TGTGCCAGCAGCGTAGGAGGGGGCGTTACCGAAGCTTTCTTT	CASSVGGGVTEAFF
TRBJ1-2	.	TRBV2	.	TGTGCCGCGGGGGGAGAAGGGGCCTATGGCTACACCTTC	CAAGGEGAYGYTF
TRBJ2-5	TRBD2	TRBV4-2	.	TGTGCCAGCAGCCAAGTAATGGCGGGAGTGGAGACCCAGTACTTC	CASSQVMAGVETQYF
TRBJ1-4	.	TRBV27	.	TGTGCCAGCAAAGTGGGGGACACCAAAGGGGAAAAACTGTTTTTT	CASKVGDTKGEKLFF
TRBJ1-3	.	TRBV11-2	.	TGTGCCAGCAGGGAGGGCCAGGGAAACACCATATATTTT	CASREGQGNTIYF
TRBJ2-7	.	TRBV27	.	TGTGCCAGCCGATCTTGGACAGCGTACGAGCAGTACTTC	CASRSWTAYEQYF
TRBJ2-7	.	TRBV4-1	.	TGCGCCAGCAGCAACCCACTCCTTTCCTACGAGCAGTACTTC	CASSNPLLSYEQYF
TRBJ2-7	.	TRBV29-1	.	TGCAGCGTTGAAACAGTTTCCTCCTACGAGCAGTACTTC	CSVETVSSYEQYF
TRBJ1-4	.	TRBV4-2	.	TGTGCCAGCAGCTTACATAGGCGGCCCGATGAAAAACTGTTTTTT	CASSLHRRPDEKLFF
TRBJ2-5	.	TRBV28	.	TGTGCCAGCAGTCTTCAGGGGTTCGGGCAAGAGACCCAGTACTTC	CASSLQGFGQETQYF
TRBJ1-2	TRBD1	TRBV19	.	TGTGCCAGTAGCCTGACAGGGCCGGACTATGGCTACACCTTC	CASSLTGPDYGYTF
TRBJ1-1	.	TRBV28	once	TGTGCCACCCGAAGGGGTGAAGCTTTCTTT	CATRRGEAFF